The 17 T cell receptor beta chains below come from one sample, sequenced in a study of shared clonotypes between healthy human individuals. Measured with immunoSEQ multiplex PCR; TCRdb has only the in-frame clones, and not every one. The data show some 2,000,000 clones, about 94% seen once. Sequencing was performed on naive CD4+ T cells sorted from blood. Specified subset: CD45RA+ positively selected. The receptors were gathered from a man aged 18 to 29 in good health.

In DNA, the CDR3 is TGTGCCAGCAGGACTCTGAATCCAGATACGCAGTATTTT. It yields the protein CASRTLNPDTQYF. The rearrangement links TRBV27 to TRBJ2-3; no clear D gene. V was pared by 6 bases and J by 4 bases, with 11 bases between. Germline V gene lookup returns CDR1 MNHEY and CDR2 SMNVEV (reference sequence). The CDR3 length is 13 residues.

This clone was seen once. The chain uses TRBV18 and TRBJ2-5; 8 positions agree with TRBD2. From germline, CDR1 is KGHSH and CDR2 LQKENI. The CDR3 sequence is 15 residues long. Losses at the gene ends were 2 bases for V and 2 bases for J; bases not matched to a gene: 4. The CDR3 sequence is CASSPMRGDQETQYF. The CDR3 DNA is TGTGCCAGCTCACCAATGCGGGGGGATCAAGAGACCCAGTACTTC.

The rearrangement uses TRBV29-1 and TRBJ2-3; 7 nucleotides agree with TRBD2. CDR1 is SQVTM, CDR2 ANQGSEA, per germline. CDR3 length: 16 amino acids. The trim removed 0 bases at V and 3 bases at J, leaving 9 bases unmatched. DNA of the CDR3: TGCAGCGTTGAAGATCTTGGGAGGGGAAGGACAGATACGCAGTATTTT. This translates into CSVEDLGRGRTDTQYF.

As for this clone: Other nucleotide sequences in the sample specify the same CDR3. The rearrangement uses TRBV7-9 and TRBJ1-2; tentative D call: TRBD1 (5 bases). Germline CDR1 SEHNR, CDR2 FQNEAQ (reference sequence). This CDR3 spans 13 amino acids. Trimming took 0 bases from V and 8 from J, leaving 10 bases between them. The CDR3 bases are TGTGCCAGCAGCTTAGCGGGAGGGGACGGCTACACCTTC. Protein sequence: CASSLAGGDGYTF.

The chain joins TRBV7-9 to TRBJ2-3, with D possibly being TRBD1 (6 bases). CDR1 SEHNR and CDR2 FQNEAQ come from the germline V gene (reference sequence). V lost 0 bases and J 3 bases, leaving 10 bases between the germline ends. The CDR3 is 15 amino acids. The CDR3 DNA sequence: TGTGCCAGCAGCTTAGCACAGGGCAAGACAGATACGCAGTATTTT. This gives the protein CASSLAQGKTDTQYF. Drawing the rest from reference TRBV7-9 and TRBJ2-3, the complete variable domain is DTGVSQNPRHKITKRGQNVTFRCDPISEHNRLYWYRQTLGQGPEFLTYFQNEAQLEKSRLLSDRFSAERPKGSFSTLEIQRTEQGDSAMYLCASSLAQGKTDTQYFGPGTRLTVL.

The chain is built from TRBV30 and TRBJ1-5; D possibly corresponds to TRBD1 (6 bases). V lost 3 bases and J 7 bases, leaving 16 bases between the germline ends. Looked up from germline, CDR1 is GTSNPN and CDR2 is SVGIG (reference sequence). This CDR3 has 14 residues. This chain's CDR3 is CAWSFTGSGQPQHF. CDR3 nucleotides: TGTGCCTGGAGCTTCACAGGGTCGGGACAGCCCCAGCATTTT.

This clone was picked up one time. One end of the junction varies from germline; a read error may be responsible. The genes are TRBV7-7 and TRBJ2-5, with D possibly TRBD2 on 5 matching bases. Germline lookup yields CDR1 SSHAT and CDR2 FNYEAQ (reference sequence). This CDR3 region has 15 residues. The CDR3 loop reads CASSLASRSEETQYF. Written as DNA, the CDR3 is TGTGCTAGCAGCTTAGCGTCTAGATCTGAGGAGACCCAGTACTTC.

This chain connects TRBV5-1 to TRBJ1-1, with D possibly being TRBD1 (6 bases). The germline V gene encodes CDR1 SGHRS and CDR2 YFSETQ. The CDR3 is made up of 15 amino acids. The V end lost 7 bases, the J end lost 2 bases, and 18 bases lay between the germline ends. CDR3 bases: TGCGCCAGCCTCCCCTTGGACAGCGATAACACTGAAGCTTTCTTT. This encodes CASLPLDSDNTEAFF.

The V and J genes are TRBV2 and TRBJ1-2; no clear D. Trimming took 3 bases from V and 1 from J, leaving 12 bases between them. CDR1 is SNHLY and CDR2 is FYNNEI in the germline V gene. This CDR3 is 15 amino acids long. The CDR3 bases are TGTGCCAGCAGTGAGAGGGAGGGAGGTAACTATGGCTACACCTTC. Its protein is CASSEREGGNYGYTF.

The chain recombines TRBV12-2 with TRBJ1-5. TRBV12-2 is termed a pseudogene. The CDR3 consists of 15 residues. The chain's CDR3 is CASRLQGPDDQPQHF. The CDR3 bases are TGTGCAAGTCGCTTACAGGGACCTGACGATCAGCCCCAGCATTTT.

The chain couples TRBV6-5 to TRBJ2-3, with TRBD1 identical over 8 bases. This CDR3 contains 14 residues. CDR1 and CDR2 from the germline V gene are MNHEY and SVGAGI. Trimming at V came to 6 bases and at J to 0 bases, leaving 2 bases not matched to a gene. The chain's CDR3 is CASSGTGSTDTQYF. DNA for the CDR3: TGTGCCAGCAGCGGGACAGGAAGCACAGATACGCAGTATTTT.

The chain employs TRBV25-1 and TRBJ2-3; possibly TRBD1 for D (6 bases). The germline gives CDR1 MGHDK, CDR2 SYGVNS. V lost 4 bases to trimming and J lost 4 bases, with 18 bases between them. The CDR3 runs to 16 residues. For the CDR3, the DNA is TGTGCCAGCAGTGCTCCAGGGGTCCGGGTTGCAGATACGCAGTATTTT. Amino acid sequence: CASSAPGVRVADTQYF.

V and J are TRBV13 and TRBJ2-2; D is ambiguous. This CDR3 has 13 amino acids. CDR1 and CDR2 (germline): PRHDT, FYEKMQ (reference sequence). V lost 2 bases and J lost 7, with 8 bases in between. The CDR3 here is CASSLWMSGELFF. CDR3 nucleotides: TGTGCCAGCAGCTTATGGATGAGCGGGGAGCTGTTTTTT. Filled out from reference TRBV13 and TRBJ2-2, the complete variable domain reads AAGVIQSPRHLIKEKRETATLKCYPIPRHDTVYWYQQGPGQDPQFLISFYEKMQSDKGSIPDRFSAQQFSDYHSELNMSSLELGDSALYFCASSLWMSGELFFGEGSRLTVL.

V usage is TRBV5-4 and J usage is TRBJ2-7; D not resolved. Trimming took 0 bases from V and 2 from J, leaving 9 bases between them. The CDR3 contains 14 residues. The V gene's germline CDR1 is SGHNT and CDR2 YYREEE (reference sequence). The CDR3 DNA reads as TGTGCCAGCAGCTTGGCCTTATCTCCCTACGAGCAGTACTTC. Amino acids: CASSLALSPYEQYF.

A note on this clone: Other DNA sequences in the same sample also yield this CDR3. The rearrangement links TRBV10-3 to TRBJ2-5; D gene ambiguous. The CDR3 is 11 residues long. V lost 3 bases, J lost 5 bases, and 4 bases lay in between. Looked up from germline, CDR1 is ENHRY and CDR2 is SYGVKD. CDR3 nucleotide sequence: TGTGCCATCAGTGAACGGGAGACCCAGTACTTC. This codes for CAISERETQYF.

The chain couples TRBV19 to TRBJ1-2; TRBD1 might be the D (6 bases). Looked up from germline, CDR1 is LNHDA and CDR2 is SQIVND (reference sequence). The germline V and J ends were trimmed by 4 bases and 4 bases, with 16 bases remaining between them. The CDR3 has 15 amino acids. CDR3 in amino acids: CASSTGEGGTYGYTF. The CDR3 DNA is TGTGCCAGTAGTACGGGGGAAGGGGGGACCTATGGCTACACCTTC. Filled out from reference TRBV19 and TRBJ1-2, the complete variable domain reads DGGITQSPKYLFRKEGQNVTLSCEQNLNHDAMYWYRQDPGQGLRLIYYSQIVNDFQKGDIAEGYSVSREKKESFPLTVTSAQKNPTAFYLCASSTGEGGTYGYTFGSGTRLTVV.

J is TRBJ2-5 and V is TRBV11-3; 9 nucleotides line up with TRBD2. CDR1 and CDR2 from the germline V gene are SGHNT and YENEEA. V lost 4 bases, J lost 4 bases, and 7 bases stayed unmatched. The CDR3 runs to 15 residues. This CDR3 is CASSSFSGGGETQYF. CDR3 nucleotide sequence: TGTGCCAGCAGCTCCTTTAGCGGGGGCGGAGAGACCCAGTACTTC. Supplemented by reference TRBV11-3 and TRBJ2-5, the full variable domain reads EAGVVQSPRYKIIEKKQPVAFWCNPISGHNTLYWYLQNLGQGPELLIRYENEEAVDDSQLPKDRFSAERLKGVDSTLKIQPAELGDSAVYLCASSSFSGGGETQYFGPGTRLLVL.